These 15 T cell receptor beta chains originate from one sample sequenced in a study of cytomegalovirus exposure and HLA in healthy donors. The PCR contained 60 Vbeta and 13 Jbeta primers. This table comes from immunoSEQ multiplex PCR, and its TCRdb copy is limited to in-frame clones, with some not included. This table holds under 200,000 clones, roughly 80% found once. The specimen sequenced was PBMCs. The receptors shown here come from a middle-aged man in good health and CMV-seropositive.

This clone was seen once. The chain couples TRBV7-2 to TRBJ2-7; a weak D match, TRBD1 (6 bases). CDR3 length equals 12 residues. V dropped 8 bases and J dropped 3 bases, with 11 bases sitting between them. Germline lookup yields CDR1 SGHTA and CDR2 FQGNSA. The CDR3: CASRGRGYEQYF. For the CDR3, the DNA is TGTGCCAGCCGGGGCAGGGGCTACGAGCAGTACTTC.

This clone was detected once. The rearrangement links TRBV19 to TRBJ1-5; 8 nucleotides match TRBD1. The germline V gene encodes CDR1 LNHDA and CDR2 SQIVND (reference sequence). The CDR3 loop spans 13 amino acids. Trimming took 11 bases from V and 3 from J; bases not matched to a gene: 6. The CDR3 nucleotides read TGTGCCGGAGGACAGGGTATCAATCAGCCCCAGCATTTT. This gives the protein CAGGQGINQPQHF. Full variable domain (remainder filled in from reference TRBV19 and TRBJ1-5): DGGITQSPKYLFRKEGQNVTLSCEQNLNHDAMYWYRQDPGQGLRLIYYSQIVNDFQKGDIAEGYSVSREKKESFPLTVTSAQKNPTAFYLCAGGQGINQPQHFGDGTRLSIL.

The chain joins TRBV6-5 to TRBJ2-7; tentatively, D is TRBD2 (5 bases). The CDR3 runs to 12 residues. Trimming left V 6 bases short and J 7 bases short, with 13 bases between. The germline CDR1 and CDR2 sequences are MNHEY and SVGAGI. CDR3 in DNA: TGTGCCAGCAGCATAACCTCGGGGGAGCAGTACTTC. This codes for CASSITSGEQYF.

J is TRBJ2-1 and V is TRBV28; TRBD1 matches 8 bases. Per the germline V gene, CDR1 is MDHEN and CDR2 is SYDVKM. CDR3 length equals 18 residues. V lost 7 bases to trimming and J lost 7 bases; unmatched junction nucleotides: 21. The CDR3 is CASTNSNSWTGKVNEQFF. The CDR3, as DNA: TGTGCCAGCACCAACTCGAACTCGTGGACAGGGAAGGTGAATGAGCAGTTCTTC.

This chain connects TRBV7-8 to TRBJ1-1, with 7 bases that match TRBD1. Trimming cost V 5 bases and J 1 base; bases outside gene matches: 4. Per germline, CDR1 SGHVS and CDR2 FQNEAQ. CDR3 size: 14 residues. CDR3 in amino acids: CASSTGTANTEAFF. DNA for the CDR3: TGTGCCAGCAGCACAGGGACAGCGAACACTGAAGCTTTCTTT.

CDR3 sequence reads: CASSVDGVSNQPQHF. CDR3 sequence (DNA): TGTGCCAGCAGCGTGGACGGTGTTAGCAATCAGCCCCAGCATTTT. The chain employs TRBV5-8 and TRBJ1-5; D call uncertain. CDR3 length: 15 residues. Germline CDR1 and CDR2: SGHTS and YDEGEE. Between the trimmed V and J ends, which lost 4 bases and 0 bases, there was a span of 11 bases.

This clone was observed once. The chain links TRBV7-2 to TRBJ2-1; TRBD2 agrees at 9 bases. This CDR3 is built from 14 residues. V shed 6 bases and J 4 bases; nucleotides not matched to a gene: 4. Germline values: CDR1 SGHTA, CDR2 FQGNSA. For the CDR3, the DNA is TGTGCCAGCAGTCCGAGCGGGGGGTACAATGAGCAGTTCTTC. Protein product: CASSPSGGYNEQFF. The full variable domain, rest sourced from reference TRBV7-2 and TRBJ2-1, is GAGVSQSPSNKVTEKGKDVELRCDPISGHTALYWYRQSLGQGLEFLIYFQGNSAPDKSGLPSDRFSAERTGGSVSTLTIQRTQQEDSAVYLCASSPSGGYNEQFFGPGTRLTVL.

This CDR3 is CASSAQDYEQYF. The CDR3 coding sequence is TGTGCCAGCAGCGCACAGGACTACGAGCAGTACTTC. The V and J genes are TRBV2 and TRBJ2-7, with D tentatively TRBD1 (5 bases). V was clipped by 6 bases and J by 3 bases, with 9 bases between them. Germline CDR1 SNHLY, CDR2 FYNNEI. The CDR3 has 12 amino acids.

The gene calls are TRBV5-1 and TRBJ2-7; D gene ambiguous. Trimming removed 0 bases at V and 4 bases at J, with 5 bases between. The CDR3 loop spans 12 amino acids. CDR1 SGHRS and CDR2 YFSETQ come from the germline V gene. Here the CDR3 reads CASSLGVYEQYF. CDR3 coding DNA: TGCGCCAGCAGCTTGGGAGTTTACGAGCAGTACTTC. Variable domain in full (rest from reference TRBV5-1 and TRBJ2-7): KAGVTQTPRYLIKTRGQQVTLSCSPISGHRSVSWYQQTPGQGLQFLFEYFSETQRNKGNFPGRFSGRQFSNSRSEMNVSTLELGDSALYLCASSLGVYEQYFGPGTRLTVT.

This chain joins TRBV2 and TRBJ2-3; 7 bases are shared with TRBD2. From germline, CDR1 is SNHLY and CDR2 FYNNEI. The CDR3 covers 13 residues. J was trimmed by 2 bases and V by 7 bases; bases with no gene match: 3. The CDR3, as DNA: TGTGCCAGCAACGGGGGGAACACAGATACGCAGTATTTT. Amino acid sequence: CASNGGNTDTQYF.

The chain employs TRBV5-1 and TRBJ2-3; perhaps TRBD2 as D (5 bases). The germline V gene has CDR1 SGHRS and CDR2 YFSETQ. The CDR3 extends over 18 amino acids. Trimming took 0 bases from V and 0 from J, leaving 17 bases between them. Written as DNA, the CDR3 is TGCGCCAGCAGCTTGGGAGGGTCCCTAGTCATAAGCACAGATACGCAGTATTTT. Its translation is CASSLGGSLVISTDTQYF. The whole variable domain, filled in from reference TRBV5-1 and TRBJ2-3, reads KAGVTQTPRYLIKTRGQQVTLSCSPISGHRSVSWYQQTPGQGLQFLFEYFSETQRNKGNFPGRFSGRQFSNSRSEMNVSTLELGDSALYLCASSLGGSLVISTDTQYFGPGTRLTVL.

This chain uses TRBV6-6 with TRBJ1-3; D might be TRBD1 (5 bases). The CDR3 length is 15 residues. Per the germline V gene, CDR1 is MNHNY and CDR2 is SVGAGI (reference sequence). Trimming shortened V by 4 bases and J by 0 bases, and 10 bases separated the two germline ends. CDR3: CASSFTGSSGNTIYF. Written as DNA, the CDR3 is TGTGCCAGCAGTTTTACAGGCAGCTCTGGAAACACCATATATTTT.

Turning to this clone: An end of the junction differs from the germline gene, which may be a read error. Additional DNA sequences in this sample encode the identical CDR3. V usage is TRBV7-7 and J usage is TRBJ2-3; 10 bases are a match to TRBD2. The CDR3 length is 15 residues. From germline, CDR1 is SSHAT and CDR2 FNYEAQ (reference sequence). CDR3 coding DNA: TGTGCTAGCAGCTCTGGACTAGCGGGCACAGATACGCAGTATTTT. Translating gives CASSSGLAGTDTQYF.

This chain uses TRBV28 with TRBJ2-3, with D uncertain. The CDR3 extends over 12 amino acids. V was shortened by 5 bases and J by 3 bases, with 6 bases between the two germline ends. Germline lookup yields CDR1 MDHEN and CDR2 SYDVKM. This CDR3 reads CASSPITDTQYF. The CDR3 coding sequence is TGTGCCAGCAGTCCCATTACAGATACGCAGTATTTT.

In its sample, this clone was seen a few times. The CDR3 sequence is CASSLVGAGGPYNEQFF. The CDR3 nucleotides read TGTGCCAGCAGCTTAGTTGGTGCGGGGGGGCCCTACAATGAGCAGTTCTTC. V and J are TRBV7-2 and TRBJ2-1; 9 bases align to TRBD2. Per germline, CDR1 SGHTA and CDR2 FQGNSA. The CDR3 spans 17 residues. V was clipped by 1 base and J by 2 bases; unmatched bases: 6. The variable domain in full, with the rest retrieved from reference TRBV7-2 and TRBJ2-1, is GAGVSQSPSNKVTEKGKDVELRCDPISGHTALYWYRQSLGQGLEFLIYFQGNSAPDKSGLPSDRFSAERTGGSVSTLTIQRTQQEDSAVYLCASSLVGAGGPYNEQFFGPGTRLTVL.